This T cell receptor (beta chain) was captured by sequencing in a study of naive and memory T cell subsets. This clonotype was observed many times. Amplification of ligated cDNA took four PCR rounds with SP2 and nested alpha and beta constant primers. In TCRdb, the 5' RACE reads were re-called with MiXCR into one record per CDR3 protein. The profile shows 50,000 to 65,000 distinct CDR3 sequences, 6% to 8.5% of them singletons. An oligonucleotide containing a UMI was ligated to the 3' end of TCR cDNA. Adult healthy volunteers gave 2.5 ml peripheral blood for whole-blood RNA. V dropped 5 bases and J dropped 9 bases, with 16 bases sitting between them. The CDR3 covers 13 residues. The germline V gene has CDR1 SGHAT and CDR2 FQNNGV.

This receptor was identified in a female donor in good health. This chain links TRBV11-2 with TRBJ1-2; tentatively, D is TRBD1 (5 bases). The CDR3 sequence is CASSQQDGYRYTF. Written as DNA, the CDR3 is TGTGCCAGCAGCCAACAGGACGGCTACCGCTACACCTTC.